These 6 T cell receptor beta chains came from one sample sequenced in a study of blood T cell repertoires in COVID-19. Sequenced by immunoSEQ multiplex PCR; TCRdb stores in-frame clones only, minus some. The sample lists 300,000 to 350,000 clones; around 90% were seen once. The sequenced sample consisted of peripheral blood. All receptors come from a woman between 18 and 29 years old who had recovered from COVID-19.

The chain has TRBV9 and TRBJ2-1, with a tentative D call TRBD1 (6 bases). The CDR3 has 15 amino acids. The V end lost 4 bases, the J end lost 0 bases, and 11 bases lay between the germline ends. CDR1 and CDR2 from the germline V gene are SGDLS and YYNGEE. CDR3 DNA: TGTGCCAGCAGCCTGAGGGGGAGCTCCTACAATGAGCAGTTCTTC. This sequence encodes CASSLRGSSYNEQFF.

This chain joins TRBV6-2 or TRBV6-3 and TRBJ2-2, with D possibly TRBD1 on 6 matching bases. The CDR3 extends over 14 amino acids. V lost 6 bases and J lost 3, with 11 bases in between. Per germline, CDR1 MNHEY and CDR2 SVGEGT. Here the CDR3 reads CASSRNRDTGELFF. CDR3 nucleotide sequence: TGTGCCAGCAGCCGAAACAGGGACACCGGGGAGCTGTTTTTT.

This chain connects TRBV7-2 to TRBJ2-1, with D possibly matching TRBD2 (5 bases). V lost 7 bases to trimming and J lost 9 bases, with 22 bases between them. This CDR3 contains 15 residues. Germline CDR1 and CDR2: SGHTA and FQGNSA. The CDR3 is CASTRPPEEVGEQFF. The CDR3 coding sequence is TGTGCCAGCACCCGACCCCCGGAGGAAGTGGGTGAGCAGTTCTTC.

The chain recombines TRBV11-3 with TRBJ1-6; TRBD1 matches at 8 bases. The CDR3 is 16 residues long. CDR1 and CDR2 (germline): SGHNT, YENEEA. The J segment lost 4 bases and the V segment lost 2 bases, leaving 4 bases of the junction unmatched. The CDR3 DNA reads as TGTGCCAGCAGCTTAAAACGGACAGGGTATAATTCACCCCTCCACTTT. Translation: CASSLKRTGYNSPLHF. Complete variable domain (other parts from reference TRBV11-3 and TRBJ1-6): EAGVVQSPRYKIIEKKQPVAFWCNPISGHNTLYWYLQNLGQGPELLIRYENEEAVDDSQLPKDRFSAERLKGVDSTLKIQPAELGDSAVYLCASSLKRTGYNSPLHFGNGTRLTVT.

V gene TRBV7-8 combines with J gene TRBJ2-2; 7 nucleotides align to TRBD1. The germline V gene encodes CDR1 SGHVS and CDR2 FQNEAQ. This CDR3 spans 16 amino acids. V trimming: 5 bases; J trimming: 4 bases; junction bases outside the gene matches: 10. Here the CDR3 reads CASSPRQGGRTGELFF. The CDR3 nucleotides are TGTGCCAGCAGCCCCCGACAGGGTGGTCGCACCGGGGAGCTGTTTTTT.

The chain uses TRBV7-2 and TRBJ1-5; a weak D match, TRBD1 (5 bases). The germline V gene has CDR1 SGHTA and CDR2 FQGNSA. Trimming shortened V by 1 base and J by 2 bases, and 12 bases separated the two germline ends. This CDR3 is 16 amino acids long. CDR3 sequence reads: CASSLGRGRGNQPQHF. CDR3 coding DNA: TGTGCCAGCAGCTTAGGGAGGGGTAGGGGCAATCAGCCCCAGCATTTT.